This T cell receptor (beta chain) was captured by sequencing in a study of neurological immune-mediated disorders. This CDR3 is 13 amino acids long. The V gene lost 5 bases and the J gene lost 6 bases, with 12 bases spanning the gap. A 10-nucleotide random UMI tagged transcripts in template-switch 5'RACE cDNA synthesis. TCRdb re-called the 5' RACE reads with MiXCR, one entry per CDR3 protein. The data hold more than 45,000 distinct CDR3 sequences, with roughly 2.5% observed a single time. This clonotype was seen at least ten times. This chain links TRBV12-3 or TRBV12-4 with TRBJ2-3; D call uncertain. The specimen sequenced was PBMCs. This receptor was identified in a man aged 50-60 years with multiple sclerosis. The CDR3 region is CASSGALLDTQYF. The CDR3 DNA reads as TGTGCCAGCAGTGGCGCCCTGTTGGATACGCAGTATTTT.